Listed here is a single T cell receptor (beta chain). Its specificity is unknown. The data were taken from a study of response to subunit inactivated influenza vaccine. Findings of the study overall: Each seasonal flu vaccination may recruit only limited new T cells, authors suggested.

Losses at the gene ends were 2 bases for V and 5 bases for J; bases not matched to a gene: 11. The CDR3 is 16 amino acids. Germline V gives CDR1 DFQATT, CDR2 SNEGSKA (reference sequence). Each CDR3 protein gets one entry after TCRdb re-called the RT-PCR reads with MiXCR. The repertoire includes about 520,000 distinct CDR3 sequences, around 25% of them detected once, and under 2.5% sits in the top ten. The genes are TRBV20-1 and TRBJ2-7, with 11 bases fitting TRBD2. The receptor comes from a man aged 45-65 years who received an inactivated influenza vaccine. This specimen was CD4+ T cells sorted from PBMCs, taken 4 to 6 days after vaccination. CDR3 protein: CSARPGLAGPRNEQYF. CDR3 DNA sequence: TGCAGTGCTAGACCAGGACTAGCGGGCCCCCGGAACGAGCAGTACTTC.